A selection of T cell receptor beta chains follows, all from one sample in a study of graft-versus-host responses after intestinal transplantation. The protocol was immunoSEQ multiplex PCR, while the TCRdb copy is restricted to in-frame clones and leaves out a portion. This table has about 120,000 clones, about nine tenths appearing once. The antigens of these receptors remain unknown. Sequenced here: unstimulated CD4+ T cells sorted from spleen or lymph node cells, sampled before intestinal transplant. The origin of the receptors is a human donor who received an intestinal transplant. Each CDR3 is given with its conserved first and last residue. Each record gives: J gene, clone size, D gene, V gene, CDR3 DNA, CDR3 protein. D genes are given only for firm matches. Size values are once, few and many counts, or a class for expanded clones, and some rows have none.

>TRBJ1-2|-|-|TRBV6-5
TGTGCCAGCAGCCCTAATGGGGGGTGGGACTATGGCTACACCTTC
CASSPNGGWDYGYTF
>TRBJ1-1|once|-|TRBV7-8
TGTGCCAGCAGCTTAGGAGGGGGAATTGAAGCTTTCTTT
CASSLGGGIEAFF
>TRBJ2-2|-|TRBD2|TRBV28
TGTGCCAGCAGTTTAGCGGGAGATGTTTCCGGGGAGCTGTTTTTT
CASSLAGDVSGELFF
>TRBJ1-1|once|-|TRBV7-3
TGTGCCAGCAGCTTACAGGGGAACACTGAAGCTTTCTTT
CASSLQGNTEAFF
>TRBJ2-2|-|-|TRBV2
TGTGCCAGCAGTGCTAGGGCGGCGGGCACCGGGGAGCTGTTTTTT
CASSARAAGTGELFF
>TRBJ2-7|-|-|TRBV6-5
TGTGCCAGCAGTTACTCGTACACCCTGCCCACCTACGAGCAGTACTTC
CASSYSYTLPTYEQYF
>TRBJ2-7|-|-|TRBV28
TGTGCCAGCAGCAAAAGCCGGAGAAGAGAATACGAGCAGTACTTC
CASSKSRRREYEQYF
>TRBJ2-7|-|-|TRBV30
TGTGCCTGGCGACGGACAGCTTCCCACGAGCAGTACTTC
CAWRRTASHEQYF
>TRBJ2-7|-|TRBD1|TRBV7-9
TGTGCCAGCAGCTTAGCTGACAGGGGGTCGTACGAGCAGTACTTC
CASSLADRGSYEQYF
>TRBJ2-3|once|-|TRBV5-4
TGTGCCAGCAGCTTGTCCGGGTCAGATACGCAGTATTTT
CASSLSGSDTQYF
>TRBJ2-7|once|-|TRBV19
TGTGCCAGTAGTGCCGGAGGACTATTAATCGACTACGAGCAGTACTTC
CASSAGGLLIDYEQYF
>TRBJ1-1|-|TRBD1|TRBV11-2
TGTGCCAGCAGCTACCGGACAGGGTCGAACACTGAAGCTTTCTTT
CASSYRTGSNTEAFF
>TRBJ1-2|-|-|TRBV7-9
TGTGCCAGCAGCTCATTTGGAAGACACCCCACTAACTATGGCTACACCTTC
CASSSFGRHPTNYGYTF
>TRBJ2-7|-|-|TRBV9
TGTGCCAGCAGCGTAGCTACGGAGGGGGAGCAGTACTTC
CASSVATEGEQYF
>TRBJ1-1|-|TRBD1|TRBV19
TGTGCCAGTAGTGTGGACAGGTTGGACACTGAAGCTTTCTTT
CASSVDRLDTEAFF
>TRBJ1-1|-|TRBD1|TRBV27
TGTGCCAGCAGTTATCGGACAGGGCGGTCTGAAGCTTTCTTT
CASSYRTGRSEAFF
>TRBJ1-2|-|TRBD1|TRBV28
TGTGCCAGCAGTTCCGGGACAGGGAGAGGCTACACCTTC
CASSSGTGRGYTF
>TRBJ2-7|-|TRBD1|TRBV2
TGTGCCACCGGACAGGACACCTACGAGCAGTACTTC
CATGQDTYEQYF
>TRBJ1-2|-|TRBD1|TRBV6-6
TGTGCCAGCAGTTGGGACAGTAAGGTAGAGGACTATGGCTACACCTTC
CASSWDSKVEDYGYTF
>TRBJ2-2|-|TRBD2|TRBV5-5
TGTGCCAGCAGCTCATTGGCGGGGGGCTATAACACCGGGGAGCTGTTTTTT
CASSSLAGGYNTGELFF
>TRBJ2-7|-|-|TRBV5-1
TGCGCCAGCAGCTTGGGCCGCCAGGGAAGCGACGAGCAGTACTTC
CASSLGRQGSDEQYF
>TRBJ2-3|-|TRBD1|TRBV5-4
TGTGCCAGCAGCTTGGGACAGGGGGCCGATACGCAGTATTTT
CASSLGQGADTQYF
>TRBJ1-3|few|-|TRBV6-5
TGTGCCAGCAGTTACGCGGCCTCGGCTGGAAACACCATATATTTT
CASSYAASAGNTIYF
>TRBJ2-7|-|-|TRBV2
TGTGCCAGCAGTGAGAGATGGAGTCCTTCCTACGAGCAGTACTTC
CASSERWSPSYEQYF
>TRBJ1-1|once|-|TRBV15
TGTGCCACCAGCATCCTGGGGGGGGCTGAAGCTTTCTTT
CATSILGGAEAFF
>TRBJ2-7|-|-|TRBV11-3
TGTGCCAGCAGCTTAGGACTAAACGAGCAGTACTTC
CASSLGLNEQYF
>TRBJ2-1|-|-|TRBV5-8
TGTGCCAGCAGCGCCCGGACAGTTTTGAAGCAGTTCTTC
CASSARTVLKQFF
>TRBJ2-3|-|TRBD2|TRBV6-1
TGTGCCAGCGGCCCGACTAGCGTGGCGGATACGCAGTATTTT
CASGPTSVADTQYF
>TRBJ1-2|-|-|TRBV7-9
TGTGCCAGCAGCTTATTACAGGTAGACGTCGGCTACACCTTC
CASSLLQVDVGYTF
>TRBJ2-5|-|TRBD2|TRBV9
TGTGCCAGCAGCGTAGAGGCGGGGGGAGAGACCCAGTACTTC
CASSVEAGGETQYF
>TRBJ2-7|few|TRBD2|TRBV6-6
TGTGCCAGCAGCTCCGGGACTAGCGGTTTCTCCTTC
CASSSGTSGFSF
>TRBJ1-2|-|-|TRBV2
TGTGCCAGCCAGGGAAACTATGGCTACACCTTC
CASQGNYGYTF
>TRBJ1-5|-|TRBD1|TRBV6-6
TGTGCCAGCAGGGCAGGGGGACAGCCCCAGCATTTT
CASRAGGQPQHF
>TRBJ2-1|-|-|TRBV19
TGTGCCAGTAGCGACTGGGTCGGGAATGAGCAGTTCTTC
CASSDWVGNEQFF
>TRBJ2-1|-|TRBD2|TRBV28
TGTGCCAGCAGTTTATTAACTAGCGGGAGTTTGTACAATGAGCAGTTCTTC
CASSLLTSGSLYNEQFF
>TRBJ2-7|-|-|TRBV7-6
TGTGCCAGCAGCACAGCCGGGGCCTACGAGCAGTACTTC
CASSTAGAYEQYF
>TRBJ1-3|-|TRBD1|TRBV7-9
TGTGCCAGCAGCTTACTCTGGGACAGGTACCATCCCTCTGGAAACACCATATATTTT
CASSLLWDRYHPSGNTIYF
>TRBJ2-7|few|-|TRBV5-6
TGTGCCAGCAGCTTGTATCTCAGCTCCTACGAGCAGTACTTC
CASSLYLSSYEQYF
>TRBJ2-7|-|TRBD1|TRBV18
TGTGCCAGCTCACCGACAGGGGAGCACTTAGGGCAGTACTTC
CASSPTGEHLGQYF
>TRBJ2-7|-|TRBD2|TRBV2
TGTGCCAGCAGCCCGGGGGGGGATCTCAGTCTCTACGAGCAGTACTTC
CASSPGGDLSLYEQYF
>TRBJ2-1|-|TRBD2|TRBV5-1
TGCGCCAGCAGCCTATCTAGCGGTACCTACAATGAGCAGTTCTTC
CASSLSSGTYNEQFF
>TRBJ2-3|-|TRBD1|TRBV18
TGTGCCAGCTCACTGGGACAGGCTAGCACAGATACGCAGTATTTT
CASSLGQASTDTQYF
>TRBJ2-7|-|TRBD1|TRBV5-5
TGTGCCAGCAGCTTCCTCCGGGACAGCCTCGAGCAGTACTTC
CASSFLRDSLEQYF
>TRBJ2-5|-|-|TRBV18
TGTGCCAGCTCACCACTTGTCGGGAGCGCCGGGGAGACCCAGTACTTC
CASSPLVGSAGETQYF
>TRBJ1-2|-|-|TRBV18
TGTGCCAGCTCACCGGCGGGGTATGGCTACACCTTC
CASSPAGYGYTF
>TRBJ2-1|-|TRBD2|TRBV5-1
TGCGCCAGCAGCTTGGGCCTTGATACTAGCGGGCTTTACAATGAGCAGTTCTTC
CASSLGLDTSGLYNEQFF
>TRBJ1-2|-|-|TRBV5-1
TGCGCCAGCAGCCCGGAGGGAGCTAACTATGGCTACACCTTC
CASSPEGANYGYTF
>TRBJ2-2|-|-|TRBV7-3
TGTGCCAGCAGCTTACTTGCCGGGGAGCTGTTTTTT
CASSLLAGELFF
>TRBJ2-1|-|TRBD2|TRBV11-2
TGTGCCAGCAGTCCGACTAGCGGGAGCTCCTACAATGAGCAGTTCTTC
CASSPTSGSSYNEQFF
>TRBJ1-2|once|-|TRBV28
TGTGCCAGCAGTTTGTCGGCAGGGACAACGGTTACGGATGGCTACACCTTC
CASSLSAGTTVTDGYTF
>TRBJ2-1|-|TRBD2|TRBV6-1
TGTGCCAGCTCCCTTCCTAGCGGGGGGTCCAATGAGCAGTTCTTC
CASSLPSGGSNEQFF
>TRBJ2-3|-|TRBD2|TRBV2
TGTGCCAGCAGTGGGGGACAGTTAGCGGGGGCCACAGATACGCAGTATTTT
CASSGGQLAGATDTQYF
>TRBJ2-5|-|-|TRBV1
TGCACCAGCAGCCAGGCAACTAGGACCTCGGAGACCCAGTACTTC
CTSSQATRTSETQYF
>TRBJ1-3|-|-|TRBV28
TGTGCCAGCAGTAGCAGGGCGAGAAACACCATATATTTT
CASSSRARNTIYF
>TRBJ2-3|-|TRBD2|TRBV10-2
TGCGCCAGCACTACGCCCGGGTGGCGGGGGACCCCCTTTAGCACAGATACGCAGTATTTT
CASTTPGWRGTPFSTDTQYF
>TRBJ2-7|-|TRBD2|TRBV7-9
TGTGCCAGCAGCCCCCGGGGGGGCTACGAGCAGTACTTC
CASSPRGGYEQYF
>TRBJ2-7|-|TRBD1|TRBV27
TGTGCCAGCATCACCATCGACAGGGGTGACGACGAGCAGTACTTC
CASITIDRGDDEQYF